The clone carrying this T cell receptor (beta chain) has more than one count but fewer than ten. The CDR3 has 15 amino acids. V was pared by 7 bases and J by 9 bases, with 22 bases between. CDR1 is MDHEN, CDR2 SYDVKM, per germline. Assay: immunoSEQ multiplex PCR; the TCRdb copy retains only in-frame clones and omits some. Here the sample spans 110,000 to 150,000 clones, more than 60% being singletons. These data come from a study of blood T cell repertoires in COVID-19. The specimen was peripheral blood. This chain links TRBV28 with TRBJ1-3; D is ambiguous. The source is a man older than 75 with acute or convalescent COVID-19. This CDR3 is CASTSNPPAGGTIYF. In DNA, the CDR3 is TGTGCCAGCACCTCTAATCCCCCCGCGGGTGGCACCATATATTTT.